The entry below describes one T cell receptor beta chain. The sample belongs to a study of blood T cell repertoires in COVID-19. Study-level background: The United States, Italy and Spain were the sources of the acute and convalescent COVID-19 samples.

Per the germline V gene, CDR1 is KGHSH and CDR2 is LQKENI. Trimming cost V 4 bases and J 4 bases, with 11 bases left between them. The CDR3 runs to 14 residues. Clones were read by immunoSEQ multiplex PCR, and TCRdb kept only the in-frame ones, dropping some. The table includes 250,000 to 300,000 clones, around four fifths detected once. The TCR comes from a man aged 60 to 69 who had recovered from COVID-19. The material sequenced was peripheral blood. This rearrangement joins TRBV18 to TRBJ1-5, with D unresolved. The CDR3 DNA follows: TGTGCCAGCTCACACCGGAGTCTGAATCAGCCCCAGCATTTT. Translating it yields CASSHRSLNQPQHF.